This is a list of T cell receptor beta chains from one sample in a study of human T cells and chemical hapten exposure. TCRdb ran MiXCR on the RACE reads and lists one entry per CDR3 protein. The data hold a few hundred thousand distinct CDR3 sequences, with approximately 7.5% observed a single time. Material: whole blood, obtained in connection with sensitization to the hapten diphenylcyclopropenone (DPC). The receptors originated from a man younger than 35 with alopecia areata. Some clones in this sample may be carry-over from other donors' samples. The CDR3 runs from the conserved cysteine through the conserved F or W. Fields, in order: D gene, J gene, clone size, V gene, CDR3 DNA, CDR3 protein. The D gene is left open where the match is weak. Clone size is not always given. Where it is, it says once, few, many or a class for expanded clones.

d_call: .
j_call: TRBJ1-5
clone_size: many
v_call: TRBV27
cdr3_nt: TGTGCCAGCAGTTTAAGCGTGTCGGCGAATCAGCCCCAGCATTTT
cdr3_aa: CASSLSVSANQPQHF

d_call: .
j_call: TRBJ2-2
clone_size: few
v_call: TRBV25-1
cdr3_nt: TGTGCCAGCAGTCCTACCGGGGGCGTAGGCACCGGGGAGCTGTTTTTT
cdr3_aa: CASSPTGGVGTGELFF

d_call: .
j_call: TRBJ1-1
clone_size: .
v_call: TRBV20-1
cdr3_nt: TGCAGTGCTGGGCTCGGAGGTCGGAACACTGAAGCTTTCTTT
cdr3_aa: CSAGLGGRNTEAFF

d_call: .
j_call: TRBJ2-7
clone_size: many
v_call: TRBV7-8
cdr3_nt: TGTGCCAGCAGCCCCGTGAGGGTAACGATCCACGAGCAGTACTTC
cdr3_aa: CASSPVRVTIHEQYF

d_call: .
j_call: TRBJ1-2
clone_size: few
v_call: TRBV29-1
cdr3_nt: TGCAGCGTTGACAGTGGCTATGGCTACACCTTC
cdr3_aa: CSVDSGYGYTF

d_call: .
j_call: TRBJ1-1
clone_size: many
v_call: TRBV7-3
cdr3_nt: TGTGCCAGCAGCTTAAACGGGAACACTGAAGCTTTCTTT
cdr3_aa: CASSLNGNTEAFF

d_call: .
j_call: TRBJ2-7
clone_size: .
v_call: TRBV7-3
cdr3_nt: TGTGCCAGCAGCTCGCTAGAGGGCTACGAGCAGTACTTC
cdr3_aa: CASSSLEGYEQYF

d_call: TRBD2
j_call: TRBJ2-2
clone_size: few
v_call: TRBV7-9
cdr3_nt: TGTGCCAGCAGCGTTAGCGGGGGCACCGGGGAGCTGTTTTTT
cdr3_aa: CASSVSGGTGELFF

d_call: TRBD1
j_call: TRBJ2-3
clone_size: .
v_call: TRBV7-2
cdr3_nt: TGTGCCAGCAGCTCCGGACAGGGCCTCACAGATACGCAGTATTTT
cdr3_aa: CASSSGQGLTDTQYF

d_call: TRBD2
j_call: TRBJ2-7
clone_size: few
v_call: TRBV3-1
cdr3_nt: TGTGCCAGCAGCTCCGGGACTACTGCTCGGGAGCAGTACTTC
cdr3_aa: CASSSGTTAREQYF

d_call: .
j_call: TRBJ2-5
clone_size: few
v_call: TRBV29-1
cdr3_nt: TGCAGCGTTGTGAGGGGGAAAGAGACCCAGTACTTC
cdr3_aa: CSVVRGKETQYF

d_call: .
j_call: TRBJ2-2
clone_size: .
v_call: TRBV6-2/TRBV6-3
cdr3_nt: TGTGCCAGCAGGCTATCGAACACCGGGGAGCTGTTTTTT
cdr3_aa: CASRLSNTGELFF

d_call: TRBD1
j_call: TRBJ2-5
clone_size: .
v_call: TRBV13
cdr3_nt: TGTGCCAGCAGCGCTTGGGACAGCACCCAAGAGACCCAGTACTTC
cdr3_aa: CASSAWDSTQETQYF

d_call: TRBD1
j_call: TRBJ2-2
clone_size: .
v_call: TRBV6-6
cdr3_nt: TGTGCCAGCAGTCCTTCGCCGGGACAGGGGGCATCGGGGGAGCTGTTTTTT
cdr3_aa: CASSPSPGQGASGELFF

d_call: .
j_call: TRBJ2-6
clone_size: few
v_call: TRBV19
cdr3_nt: TGTGCCAGTAGGGTGTCAGCTCAAATCTCTGGGGCCAACGTCCTGACTTTC
cdr3_aa: CASRVSAQISGANVLTF

d_call: .
j_call: TRBJ1-2
clone_size: few
v_call: TRBV28
cdr3_nt: TGTGCCAGCCTGCCACAGGGCACGGAGGGCTACACCTTC
cdr3_aa: CASLPQGTEGYTF

d_call: TRBD2
j_call: TRBJ2-5
clone_size: few
v_call: TRBV12-3/TRBV12-4
cdr3_nt: TGTGCCAGCAGTTTGTCAGGCGGGGGGCAAGAGACCCAGTACTTC
cdr3_aa: CASSLSGGGQETQYF

d_call: .
j_call: TRBJ2-6
clone_size: few
v_call: TRBV20-1
cdr3_nt: TGCAGTGCCCCACCCACAGGCCCTTCTGGGGCCAACGTCCTGACTTTC
cdr3_aa: CSAPPTGPSGANVLTF

d_call: .
j_call: TRBJ1-1
clone_size: few
v_call: TRBV20-1
cdr3_nt: TGCAGTGCTTGGACGGAGCTGAACACTGAAGCTTTCTTT
cdr3_aa: CSAWTELNTEAFF

d_call: .
j_call: TRBJ2-2
clone_size: many
v_call: TRBV14
cdr3_nt: TGTGCCAGCAGCCAAGCCCGGGCCCACGAGAACACCGGGGAGCTGTTTTTT
cdr3_aa: CASSQARAHENTGELFF

d_call: TRBD2
j_call: TRBJ2-5
clone_size: few
v_call: TRBV28
cdr3_nt: TGTGCCAGCAGTTCCCTCGGACTAGCGGGGTTCCGGGGGGGCCAGTACTTC
cdr3_aa: CASSSLGLAGFRGGQYF